What follows are 10 T cell receptor beta chains derived from one specimen sequenced in a study of cytomegalovirus exposure and HLA in healthy donors. Method: immunoSEQ multiplex PCR; TCRdb's copy keeps in-frame clones and lacks some. The sample has 150,000 or so clones, nearly 90% seen once. Material: PBMCs. Receptors originate from a woman between 18 and 29 years old in good health and CMV-seropositive.

This clone was found once. The J gene is TRBJ1-1, the V gene TRBV5-6; D is undetermined. Germline CDR1 reads SGHDT; CDR2 reads YYEEEE. The CDR3 contains 13 residues. The ends were cut back, 2 bases at V and 11 bases at J, with 16 bases in the middle. This CDR3 is CASSFQAPSGAFF. Here the CDR3 DNA reads TGTGCCAGCAGCTTCCAGGCACCCTCAGGCGCTTTCTTT.

J is TRBJ2-5 and V is TRBV10-3; TRBD1 aligns across 7 bases. This CDR3 has 18 amino acids. CDR1 and CDR2 (germline): ENHRY, SYGVKD. The V and J ends lost 4 bases and 0 bases, in that order; junction bases with no gene match: 14. The CDR3 DNA follows: TGTGCCATCAGTGCCCTCCAGGGGGTCTCGGACTACCAAGAGACCCAGTACTTC. This encodes CAISALQGVSDYQETQYF.

The rearrangement links TRBV9 to TRBJ2-7, with TRBD2 matching 8 bases. J lost 2 bases, V lost 3 bases, and 7 bases had no gene match. Germline V gives CDR1 SGDLS, CDR2 YYNGEE. CDR3 length equals 15 residues. CDR3 sequence: CASSATGGTPYEQYF. Written as DNA, the CDR3 is TGTGCCAGCAGCGCTACGGGAGGGACCCCCTACGAGCAGTACTTC.

V gene TRBV6-6 combines with J gene TRBJ1-2, with 8 bases lining up with TRBD1. In germline, CDR1 is MNHNY, CDR2 SVGAGI (reference sequence). CDR3 length: 16 residues. Trimming at V came to 5 bases and at J to 2 bases, leaving 10 bases not matched to a gene. CDR3 sequence reads: CASSQGLGTGNYGYTF. The CDR3 DNA follows: TGTGCCAGCAGTCAAGGCCTCGGGACAGGAAACTATGGCTACACCTTC.

The rearrangement links TRBV5-6 to TRBJ2-3, with 10 positions matching TRBD2. J lost 0 bases, V lost 9 bases, and 10 bases had no gene match. CDR1 and CDR2 from the germline V gene are SGHDT and YYEEEE. CDR3 length: 16 amino acids. CDR3 region: CATRTSGKTSTDTQYF. In DNA form, the CDR3 reads TGTGCCACTCGGACTAGCGGAAAAACTAGCACAGATACGCAGTATTTT.

The rearrangement joins TRBV15 to TRBJ1-4; 8 positions agree with TRBD1. V lost 3 bases and J lost 3; bases outside the gene matches: 0. The CDR3 is made up of 14 amino acids. CDR1 and CDR2 (germline): LNHNV, YYDKDF (reference sequence). CDR3 amino acids: CATSRDRANEKLFF. The CDR3, as DNA: TGTGCCACCAGCAGGGACAGGGCTAATGAAAAACTGTTTTTT.

This chain joins TRBV9 and TRBJ2-3; 7 bases line up with TRBD1. CDR3 length: 16 amino acids. After removal of 4 bases from V and 1 base from J, the junction contained 9 bases not matched to a gene. In germline, CDR1 is SGDLS, CDR2 YYNGEE. The chain's CDR3 is CASSPEQGWGTDTQYF. CDR3 DNA sequence: TGTGCCAGCAGCCCCGAACAGGGGTGGGGCACAGATACGCAGTATTTT.

The J gene is TRBJ2-3, the V gene TRBV11-2, with 11 bases fitting TRBD1. The germline V gene has CDR1 SGHAT and CDR2 FQNNGV. This CDR3 has 16 amino acids. V shed 5 bases and J 3 bases; nucleotides not matched to a gene: 7. Written as DNA, the CDR3 is TGTGCCAGCAGCCAAGGACAGGGGGCGATTACAGATACGCAGTATTTT. This encodes CASSQGQGAITDTQYF.

V usage is TRBV11-1 and J usage is TRBJ1-1, with a tentative D call TRBD1 (5 bases). The CDR3 contains 13 residues. Germline CDR1 SGHAT, CDR2 FQDESV (reference sequence). The V and J ends lost 4 bases and 9 bases respectively, with 15 bases between them. The CDR3 coding sequence is TGTGCCAGCAGCTCGACTGACCAGGGCCAAGCTTTCTTT. Translating it yields CASSSTDQGQAFF.

As for this clone: The sample holds other DNA sequences that translate to the same CDR3. The V call is TRBV27, the J call TRBJ2-7; 10 nucleotides line up with TRBD2. From germline, CDR1 is MNHEY and CDR2 SMNVEV (reference sequence). V lost 2 bases and J lost 1; bases outside the gene matches: 2. This CDR3 has 15 amino acids. The DNA of the CDR3 is TGTGCCAGCAGTTTAGTAGCGGGGGGTTCCTACGAGCAGTACTTC. It specifies CASSLVAGGSYEQYF.